These 24 T cell receptor beta chains came from one sample sequenced in a study of blood T cells in healthy people across ages. A sample-barcoded 5' primer and a J-beta primer mix were used in a second PCR of roughly 7 to 11 cycles. TCRdb re-called the 5' RACE reads through MiXCR, storing one row per CDR3 protein. The top ten clones hold 2.1% of a sample with over 1.5 million distinct CDR3 sequences, around 48% of them seen once. What was sequenced was blood. The receptors originated from a woman aged 40 to 50 in good health.

The chain combines TRBV11-2 with TRBJ2-7; D is unclear. The CDR3 is 12 amino acids. Between the trimmed V and J ends, which lost 10 bases and 3 bases, there was a span of 13 bases. From germline, CDR1 is SGHAT and CDR2 FQNNGV. The CDR3 DNA sequence: TGTGCCACCGTCGGTGACGGCTACGAGCAGTACTTC. It encodes CATVGDGYEQYF.

In this sample, this clonotype turned up a few times. The V and J genes are TRBV6-1 and TRBJ2-7; D is possibly TRBD2 (7 bases). Germline CDR1 is MNHNS and CDR2 is SASEGT. V was shortened by 2 bases and J by 4 bases, with 15 bases between the two germline ends. The CDR3 length is 15 residues. The CDR3 nucleotides read TGTGCCAGCAGTGAATTGGCGGGGGCGAGATACGAGCAGTACTTC. Protein sequence: CASSELAGARYEQYF.

J is TRBJ1-5 and V is TRBV2; the D is unclear. There are 14 residues in the CDR3. Germline assignment: CDR1 SNHLY and CDR2 FYNNEI. Deletions cut 5 bases from V and 5 bases from J, with 13 bases between. The CDR3: CASSLWSSDQPQHF. The CDR3 DNA sequence: TGTGCCAGCAGTCTCTGGTCGTCGGATCAGCCCCAGCATTTT.

This clonotype was counted a few times. This sequence joins TRBV24-1 and TRBJ2-1; 13 bases fit TRBD2. Trimming removed 2 bases from V and 4 bases from J; junction bases left unmatched: 13. This CDR3 contains 20 residues. CDR1 KGHDR and CDR2 SFDVKD come from the germline V gene. The CDR3 DNA follows: TGTGCCACCAGTGATTCCCACCATCCGGGACTAGCGGGGAGATACAATGAGCAGTTCTTC. Its protein is CATSDSHHPGLAGRYNEQFF.

This clonotype occurred a few times. V gene TRBV29-1 combines with J gene TRBJ2-1; the D call may be TRBD1 or TRBD2 (6 bases each). This CDR3 has 13 amino acids. V shed 6 bases and J shed 6 bases, with 15 bases lying between them. Germline V gene sequence: CDR1 SQVTM, CDR2 ANQGSEA. CDR3 sequence (DNA): TGCAGCGTGGGGGGCGGAAACGGCAATGAGCAGTTCTTC. Translation gives CSVGGGNGNEQFF.

This clonotype has at least ten counts. A much larger clone lies a single base off, so this may be a read error. The V gene is TRBV6-2 or TRBV6-3, the J gene TRBJ2-5, with D perhaps matching TRBD1 (6 bases). Trimming removed 6 bases from V and 11 bases from J, with 22 bases in between. The germline V gene encodes CDR1 MNHEY and CDR2 SVGEGT. This CDR3 has 14 residues. The DNA for the CDR3 is TGTGCCAGCAGCCCTTGGGGGCCTGGCTATGAGCAGTACTTC. It codes for CASSPWGPGYEQYF.

The genes are TRBV15 and TRBJ2-4, with D uncertain. Per the germline V gene, CDR1 is LNHNV and CDR2 is YYDKDF (reference sequence). CDR3 length equals 15 residues. The V gene lost 3 bases and the J gene lost 0 bases, with 9 bases spanning the gap. The CDR3 region is CATSSGRLAKNIQYF. The CDR3 DNA reads TGTGCCACCAGCAGCGGACGGCTAGCCAAAAACATTCAGTACTTC.

The rearrangement links TRBV5-6 to TRBJ2-3; 7 nucleotides align to TRBD1. From germline, CDR1 is SGHDT and CDR2 YYEEEE. Trimming removed 4 bases from V and 1 base from J; junction bases left unmatched: 6. The CDR3 has 15 residues. The CDR3 nucleotides are TGTGCCAGCAGCGCTACAGGGGTAGGCACAGATACGCAGTATTTT. This encodes CASSATGVGTDTQYF. Looking up the rest from reference TRBV5-6 and TRBJ2-3 gives the full variable domain: DAGVTQSPTHLIKTRGQQVTLRCSPKSGHDTVSWYQQALGQGPQFIFQYYEEEERQRGNFPDRFSGHQFPNYSSELNVNALLLGDSALYLCASSATGVGTDTQYFGPGTRLTVL.

V is TRBV27 and J is TRBJ2-7; 12 positions match TRBD2. The germline CDR1 and CDR2 sequences are MNHEY and SMNVEV (reference sequence). V shed 7 bases and J 3 bases; nucleotides not matched to a gene: 4. The CDR3 spans 14 residues. The CDR3 is CASTSSGRVYEQYF. CDR3 in DNA: TGTGCCAGCACTTCTAGCGGGAGGGTCTACGAGCAGTACTTC.

The rearrangement links TRBV19 to TRBJ2-3; D gene uncertain. Per the germline V gene, CDR1 is LNHDA and CDR2 is SQIVND (reference sequence). This CDR3 has 12 amino acids. Trimming took 0 bases from V and 7 from J, leaving 5 bases between them. CDR3 nucleotide sequence: TGTGCCAGTAGTATAGACGCCTATACGCAGTATTTT. Translating gives CASSIDAYTQYF.

This clonotype came up a few times. This chain's CDR3 is CASSQGTDLRYEQYF. Written as DNA, the CDR3 is TGCGCCAGCAGCCAAGGTACAGACCTCCGCTACGAGCAGTACTTC. The J gene is TRBJ2-7, the V gene TRBV4-3; D is ambiguous. Per germline, CDR1 LGHNA and CDR2 YSLEER. V lost 1 base to trimming and J lost 3 bases, with 13 bases between them. The CDR3 is made up of 15 amino acids.

There are a few counts of this clonotype. The chain couples TRBV4-3 to TRBJ2-3; D may be TRBD2 (5 bases). CDR3 length: 18 residues. Trimming stripped 0 bases from V and 5 bases from J, with 21 bases between. CDR1 LGHNA and CDR2 YSLEER come from the germline V gene. The CDR3 here is CASSQDPRTGFTGDTQYF. CDR3 nucleotides: TGCGCCAGCAGCCAAGATCCCCGGACTGGATTCACGGGAGATACGCAGTATTTT.

The chain links TRBV20-1 to TRBJ2-3; 8 nucleotides align to TRBD2. The CDR3 covers 17 residues. Germline CDR1 DFQATT, CDR2 SNEGSKA (reference sequence). Trimming cost V 0 bases and J 0 bases; bases outside gene matches: 8. CDR3 residues: CSARDLSGGLSTDTQYF. The CDR3 DNA reads TGCAGTGCTAGAGATCTCAGCGGGGGCCTTAGCACAGATACGCAGTATTTT.

The CDR3 protein is CASSQEQGLAVPSTDTQYF. CDR3 bases: TGTGCCAGCAGCCAAGAGCAGGGACTAGCGGTCCCTAGCACAGATACGCAGTATTTT. This sequence joins TRBV14 and TRBJ2-3; 11 bases match TRBD2. Germline V gives CDR1 SGHDN, CDR2 FVKESK. The CDR3 is made up of 19 amino acids. J gave up 0 bases and V 0 bases, and 8 bases lay outside the gene matches.

V usage is TRBV5-1 and J usage is TRBJ2-5; 12 nucleotides match TRBD2. The V gene's germline CDR1 is SGHRS and CDR2 YFSETQ. This CDR3 region has 14 residues. V gave up 3 bases and J gave up 6 bases; unmatched junction bases: 3. The CDR3 loop is CASSYGLAGQTQYF. CDR3 in DNA: TGCGCCAGCAGCTACGGACTAGCGGGGCAGACCCAGTACTTC.

The rearrangement joins TRBV29-1 to TRBJ2-4, with no clear D. The assigned J gene may be wrong: the sequence end matches TRBJ2-7 better. This CDR3 contains 11 residues. Germline V CDR1 and CDR2: SQVTM, ANQGSEA. In nucleotides, the CDR3 is TGCAGCGTGCTGAACTCCTACGAGCAGTACTTC. This encodes CSVLNSYEQYF.

This clonotype has only a few counts. The J gene is TRBJ2-7, the V gene TRBV4-2, with D perhaps assigned TRBD1 or TRBD2 (5 bases each). V was clipped by 4 bases and J by 5 bases, with 15 bases between them. Germline-derived CDR1 and CDR2 are LGHNA and YNFKEQ. This CDR3 region has 14 residues. In DNA, the CDR3 is TGTGCCAGCAGCCGCGGTGAGGGGATCAACGAGCAGTACTTC. Residues: CASSRGEGINEQYF.

This chain joins TRBV20-1 and TRBJ1-5, with 8 nucleotides matching TRBD1. This CDR3 is built from 14 residues. With 5 bases clipped from V and 1 base from J, the junction kept 4 bases outside the gene matches. CDR1 is DFQATT and CDR2 is SNEGSKA in the germline V gene (reference sequence). In DNA, the CDR3 is TGCAGTGCTGGACAGGGAACCAGCAATCAGCCCCAGCATTTT. Translated, it gives CSAGQGTSNQPQHF.

The chain has TRBV12-3 or TRBV12-4 and TRBJ1-1; tentative D call: TRBD1 (6 bases). The CDR3 runs 15 residues. The germline V and J ends were trimmed by 3 bases and 1 base, with 12 bases remaining between them. CDR3 bases: TGTGCCAGCAGTTTGGAGGGGGGGACGAACACTGAAGCTTTCTTT. Encoded protein: CASSLEGGTNTEAFF.

This clonotype showed up just a few times. The chain is built from TRBV5-6 and TRBJ1-2; no firm D call. Germline V gene data show CDR1 as SGHDT and CDR2 as YYEEEE. The CDR3 runs to 12 residues. V lost 3 bases and J lost 3, with 6 bases in between. The CDR3 loop is CASSSWDYGYTF. CDR3 nucleotides: TGTGCCAGCAGCTCCTGGGACTATGGCTACACCTTC.

The rearrangement joins TRBV5-1 to TRBJ1-2; D perhaps matches TRBD1 (6 bases). The CDR3 is 14 residues long. V was cut by 2 bases and J by 5 bases, with 13 bases left in between. Germline CDR1 is SGHRS and CDR2 is YFSETQ. The DNA for the CDR3 is TGCGCCAGCAGCTTATCTACAGGGTATTATGGCTACACCTTC. Protein: CASSLSTGYYGYTF.

This clonotype appeared once. The V and J genes are TRBV6-6 and TRBJ1-2; unclear D gene. Trimming pared 8 bases from V and 2 bases from J, leaving 15 bases between. This CDR3 has 14 residues. Germline V gene sequence: CDR1 MNHNY, CDR2 SVGAGI (reference sequence). The CDR3 sequence is CASLAIDRNYGYTF. CDR3 nucleotides: TGTGCCAGCCTAGCGATCGATCGGAACTATGGCTACACCTTC.

The rearrangement uses TRBV6-4 and TRBJ2-6, with a tentative D call TRBD1 (6 bases). This CDR3 has 15 amino acids. Germline assignment: CDR1 MRHNA and CDR2 SNTAGT. Deletions cut 8 bases from V and 1 base from J, with 12 bases between. The CDR3 protein is CASAGDLSGANVLTF. The CDR3 region has the DNA TGTGCCAGCGCAGGGGATTTATCTGGGGCCAACGTCCTGACTTTC.

Worth noting for this clonotype: The germline gene is not matched at one end of the junction; a read error may be the cause. This chain connects TRBV9 to TRBJ2-1; D is tentatively TRBD1 or TRBD2 (5 bases each). Germline lookup yields CDR1 SGDLS and CDR2 YYNGEE. The CDR3 extends over 20 amino acids. The CDR3 is CASSDPGNRSPLPANNEQFF. The CDR3, as DNA: TGCGCCAGCAGCGACCCCGGGAACAGGTCCCCCTTACCGGCCAACAATGAGCAGTTCTTC.